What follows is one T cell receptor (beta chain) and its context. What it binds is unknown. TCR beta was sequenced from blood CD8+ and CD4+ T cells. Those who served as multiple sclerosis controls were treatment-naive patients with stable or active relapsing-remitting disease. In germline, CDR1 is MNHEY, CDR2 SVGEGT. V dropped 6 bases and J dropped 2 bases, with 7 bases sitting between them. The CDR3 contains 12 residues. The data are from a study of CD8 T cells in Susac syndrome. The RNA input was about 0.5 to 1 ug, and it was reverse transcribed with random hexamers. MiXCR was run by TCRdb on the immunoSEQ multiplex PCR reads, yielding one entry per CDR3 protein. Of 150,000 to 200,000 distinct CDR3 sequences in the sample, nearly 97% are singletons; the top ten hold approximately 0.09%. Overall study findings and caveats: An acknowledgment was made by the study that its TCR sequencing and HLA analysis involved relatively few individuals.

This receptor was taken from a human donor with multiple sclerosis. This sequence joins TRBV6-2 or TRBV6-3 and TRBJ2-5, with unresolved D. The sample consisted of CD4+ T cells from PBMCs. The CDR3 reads CASRHTQETQYF. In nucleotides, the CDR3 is TGTGCCAGCAGGCACACTCAAGAGACCCAGTACTTC.